This TCR beta chain was captured in a study of T cell changes during pregnancy in multiple sclerosis. Germline loops: CDR1 MNHEY, CDR2 SMNVEV (reference sequence). Trimming took 2 bases from V and 6 from J; bases not matched to a gene: 4. The CDR3 is 15 amino acids. The data were produced by immunoSEQ multiplex PCR, yet TCRdb's version contains in-frame clones alone and is incomplete. The top ten hold around 0.79% of the sample, which has over 90,000 clones, 90% seen once. The TCR was taken from a female donor in good health, enrolled as a control in a pregnancy study. The sequencing used peripheral blood, collected in the second trimester of pregnancy. The gene calls are TRBV27 and TRBJ1-4, with TRBD1 identical over 9 bases. The CDR3 region is CASSLMGTGYEKLFF. The CDR3 DNA reads as TGTGCCAGCAGTTTAATGGGGACAGGGTATGAAAAACTGTTTTTT.